A selection of T cell receptor beta chains follows, all from one sample in a study of shared T cell receptors in the human thymus. Sequenced by immunoSEQ multiplex PCR; TCRdb stores in-frame clones only, minus some. The sample lists some 760,000 clones; 70% to 90% were seen once. The sample also formed part of further work on human thymus T cells.

The sequencing input was thymocytes. These receptors were collected from a girl under three years old with a congenital heart defect. Both conserved end residues are part of each CDR3. The D gene is left open where the match is weak. The size field is filled for only some rows; it gives once, few, many or a size class.

TRBD1 | few | TRBJ2-7 | TRBV16 | CASSQSDGTGVASYEQYF | TGTGCCAGCAGCCAATCGGATGGGACAGGGGTTGCTTCCTACGAGCAGTACTTC
TRBD2 | NA | TRBJ2-3 | TRBV5-4 | CASSLAGAGEATDTQYF | TGTGCCAGCAGCTTGGCCGGCGCGGGGGAAGCTACAGATACGCAGTATTTT
TRBD2 | NA | TRBJ2-1 | TRBV6-5 | CASSKRGARNEQFF | TGTGCCAGCAGTAAGCGGGGGGCGCGCAATGAGCAGTTCTTC
NA | once | TRBJ1-4 | TRBV6-4 | CASSDQGPPTENEKLFF | TGTGCCAGCAGTGACCAGGGCCCCCCGACGGAAAATGAAAAACTGTTTTTT
NA | few | TRBJ1-1 | TRBV10-3 | CAISVDTEAFF | TGTGCCATCAGTGTCGACACTGAAGCTTTCTTT
NA | NA | TRBJ1-3 | TRBV28 | CASHRTGPGWTIYF | TGTGCCAGTCACCGAACAGGTCCGGGTTGGACCATATATTTT
NA | NA | TRBJ1-1 | TRBV5-1 | CASSLEEIHGFGAFF | TGCGCCAGCAGCTTGGAGGAGATCCACGGGTTCGGAGCTTTCTTT
NA | few | TRBJ1-5 | TRBV7-2 | CASSLRSNQPQHF | TGTGCCAGCAGCTTACGGTCCAATCAGCCCCAGCATTTT
NA | NA | TRBJ1-4 | TRBV23-1 | CASSQPPRTRDEKLFF | TGCGCCAGCAGTCAACCTCCCAGGACAAGAGATGAAAAACTGTTTTTT
NA | NA | TRBJ2-7 | TRBV6-4 | CASSDPREREYF | TGTGCCAGCAGTGACCCTCGGGAACGCGAGTACTTC
TRBD1 | NA | TRBJ1-2 | TRBV28 | CASSPGQANYGYTF | TGTGCCAGCAGCCCCGGACAGGCTAACTATGGCTACACCTTC
TRBD2 | once | TRBJ2-1 | TRBV7-2 | CASSLGQAGGLGEQFF | TGTGCCAGCAGCTTAGGGCAAGCGGGGGGCCTAGGTGAGCAGTTCTTC
TRBD1 | NA | TRBJ1-2 | TRBV19 | CASSIAATGVQGPPNYGYTF | TGTGCCAGTAGTATAGCCGCGACAGGGGTCCAAGGGCCCCCTAACTATGGCTACACCTTC
TRBD1 | once | TRBJ1-2 | TRBV14 | CASSQEGPFRTKTGPYGYTF | TGTGCCAGCAGCCAAGAAGGCCCCTTTCGAACAAAGACAGGGCCCTATGGCTACACCTTC
NA | once | TRBJ1-1 | TRBV13 | CASSLRTEAFF | TGTGCCAGCAGCTTACGTACAGAAGCTTTCTTT
TRBD2 | NA | TRBJ2-3 | TRBV10-2 | CASREIAGDFTDTQYF | TGCGCCAGCAGAGAGATAGCGGGGGACTTCACAGATACGCAGTATTTT
NA | NA | TRBJ1-4 | TRBV5-5 | CASSLRWAAEKLFF | TGTGCCAGCAGCTTGAGGTGGGCCGCTGAAAAACTGTTTTTT
TRBD1 | NA | TRBJ2-7 | TRBV6-5 | CASNKNRGSEQYF | TGTGCCAGCAATAAAAACAGGGGGTCCGAGCAGTACTTC
TRBD1 | NA | TRBJ2-5 | TRBV25-1 | CASRSGTGDYQETQYF | TGTGCCAGCAGGAGCGGGACAGGGGACTACCAAGAGACCCAGTACTTC
TRBD1 | NA | TRBJ1-6 | TRBV7-6 | CASSFFLIGQGDSPLHF | TGTGCCAGCAGCTTTTTCTTAATTGGGCAGGGGGATTCACCCCTCCACTTT
NA | NA | TRBJ1-1 | TRBV28 | CASSLGGAAEAFF | TGTGCCAGCAGCCTAGGGGGAGCGGCTGAAGCTTTCTTT
NA | once | TRBJ1-6 | TRBV2 | CASSIQDGRNSPLHF | TGTGCCAGCAGTATACAGGACGGTAGGAATTCACCCCTCCACTTT
NA | NA | TRBJ1-4 | TRBV5-5 | CASSRRTVEKLFF | TGTGCCAGCAGCCGCAGGACAGTAGAGAAACTGTTTTTT
NA | NA | TRBJ2-7 | TRBV28 | CASSGSPAGAEQYF | TGTGCCAGCAGTGGATCCCCCGCGGGGGCCGAGCAGTACTTC
TRBD1 | NA | TRBJ1-5 | TRBV9 | CASSAGTGRGQPQHF | TGTGCCAGCAGCGCAGGGACAGGGAGGGGTCAGCCCCAGCATTTT
NA | NA | TRBJ1-1 | TRBV5-4 | CASSRYAQGGGTEAFF | TGTGCCAGCAGCCGTTACGCCCAGGGAGGGGGCACTGAAGCTTTCTTT
NA | NA | TRBJ1-1 | TRBV18 | CASSYGTPYTEAFF | TGTGCCAGCTCATACGGGACACCGTACACTGAAGCTTTCTTT
NA | NA | TRBJ2-3 | TRBV7-2 | CASSPFASDYTYTQYF | TGTGCCAGCAGCCCCTTCGCGTCCGACTACACCTATACGCAGTATTTT
TRBD2 | NA | TRBJ2-7 | TRBV15 | CATSRATSGGDYEQYF | TGTGCCACCTCGCGTGCAACTAGCGGGGGGGACTACGAGCAGTACTTC
TRBD1 | NA | TRBJ2-7 | TRBV6-1 | CASKTGDRVEQYF | TGTGCCAGCAAAACTGGGGACAGGGTCGAGCAGTACTTC
NA | few | TRBJ2-3 | TRBV27 | CASSFKGTDTQYF | TGTGCCAGCAGTTTCAAGGGGACAGATACGCAGTATTTT
TRBD2 | NA | TRBJ2-1 | TRBV7-9 | CASSQWTSGGIVSVEQFF | TGTGCCAGCAGCCAGTGGACTAGCGGTGGGATCGTCAGTGTAGAGCAGTTCTTC
TRBD1 | NA | TRBJ1-2 | TRBV5-4 | CASSPRRQDRGRWGDGYTF | TGTGCCAGCAGCCCCAGACGACAGGACAGGGGGCGCTGGGGAGATGGCTACACCTTC
NA | few | TRBJ1-2 | TRBV28 | CASSFDSPRRQFLDGYTF | TGTGCCAGCAGCTTCGATTCGCCGAGGAGACAGTTCTTGGATGGCTACACCTTC
TRBD2 | NA | TRBJ2-1 | TRBV7-2 | CASSSAGGNFNEQFF | TGTGCCAGCAGCTCAGCGGGGGGGAATTTCAATGAGCAGTTCTTC
TRBD2 | NA | TRBJ2-5 | TRBV12-5 | CASGSRTSGGAGVETQYF | TGTGCTAGTGGTTCAAGGACTAGCGGGGGGGCGGGGGTTGAGACCCAGTACTTC
NA | NA | TRBJ1-4 | TRBV27 | CASSLGGEKLFF | TGTGCCAGCAGTTTGGGGGGGGAAAAACTGTTTTTT
NA | NA | TRBJ1-1 | TRBV28 | CASSLFHSDRVTEAFF | TGTGCCAGCAGTTTATTCCACTCAGACAGAGTCACTGAAGCTTTCTTT
TRBD1 | once | TRBJ2-7 | TRBV5-6 | CASSPYQGVPYEQYF | TGTGCCAGCAGCCCCTACCAGGGGGTTCCCTACGAGCAGTACTTC
NA | NA | TRBJ2-5 | TRBV19 | CASSIGLQETQYF | TGTGCCAGTAGTATTGGGCTACAAGAGACCCAGTACTTC
NA | NA | TRBJ2-7 | TRBV6-5 | CASSYLSVASSYEQYF | TGTGCCAGCAGTTACTTGAGCGTCGCCTCCTCCTACGAGCAGTACTTC
NA | few | TRBJ2-6 | TRBV2 | CASSVLDLILNSGANVLTF | TGTGCCAGCAGTGTCCTGGACTTGATACTAAATTCTGGGGCCAACGTCCTGACTTTC
TRBD1 | NA | TRBJ2-7 | TRBV9 | CASSVSGTGDPYEQYF | TGTGCCAGCAGCGTTTCCGGGACAGGGGACCCCTACGAGCAGTACTTC
NA | NA | TRBJ2-5 | TRBV19 | CASSMAPQERETQYF | TGTGCCAGTAGTATGGCCCCCCAGGAACGGGAGACCCAGTACTTC
TRBD1 | NA | TRBJ1-2 | TRBV7-2 | CASRHNGTGGELRGYTF | TGTGCCAGCAGACATAACGGGACAGGGGGCGAGTTGAGGGGCTACACCTTC
TRBD2 | NA | TRBJ2-1 | TRBV18 | CASSPYSGGFSYNEQFF | TGTGCCAGCTCACCATATAGCGGGGGGTTCTCCTACAATGAGCAGTTCTTC
NA | few | TRBJ1-3 | TRBV12-5 | CASGQHNRRGTCSGNTIYF | TGTGCTAGTGGCCAGCACAACCGACGGGGGACTTGCTCTGGAAACACCATATATTTT
NA | once | TRBJ1-1 | TRBV5-1 | CASSLAKVEGTRMNTEAFF | TGCGCCAGCAGCTTGGCCAAGGTGGAGGGAACCCGCATGAACACTGAAGCTTTCTTT
NA | NA | TRBJ1-2 | TRBV6-1 | CASVGTDYGYTF | TGTGCCAGCGTGGGGACTGACTATGGCTACACCTTC
NA | NA | TRBJ1-2 | TRBV6-5 | CASSYSITVYGYTF | TGTGCCAGCAGTTACTCGATCACGGTCTACGGCTACACCTTC
NA | NA | TRBJ1-5 | TRBV2 | CASSEGEVAGGNQPQHF | TGTGCCAGCAGTGAAGGTGAGGTGGCTGGCGGGAATCAGCCCCAGCATTTT
NA | once | TRBJ2-2 | TRBV5-4 | CASRLQGLTGELFF | TGTGCCAGCAGACTCCAGGGGTTAACCGGGGAGCTGTTTTTT
NA | once | TRBJ1-6 | TRBV6-5 | CASRGLHRTNSPLHF | TGTGCCAGCAGGGGACTCCACCGGACTAATTCACCCCTCCACTTT
NA | NA | TRBJ2-7 | TRBV19 | CASSIRVPYEQYF | TGTGCCAGTAGTATTCGGGTGCCCTACGAGCAGTACTTC
TRBD1 | few | TRBJ1-2 | TRBV4-3 | CASSHHDRAYGYTF | TGCGCCAGCAGCCACCACGACAGGGCCTATGGCTACACCTTC
TRBD1 | NA | TRBJ2-1 | TRBV5-1 | CASSFETGTEDNEQFF | TGCGCCAGCAGCTTTGAGACCGGGACAGAGGACAATGAGCAGTTCTTC
TRBD1 | NA | TRBJ1-3 | TRBV27 | CASSAKGTGVGNTIYF | TGTGCCAGCAGTGCAAAAGGGACAGGGGTTGGAAACACCATATATTTT
TRBD2 | NA | TRBJ2-3 | TRBV7-7 | CASSSAGGRTQYF | TGTGCCAGCAGCTCAGCGGGGGGGCGGACGCAGTATTTT